Below, 13 T cell receptor beta chains from the same sample are listed, as sequenced in a study of T cell repertoires in cytomegalovirus infection. TCRdb re-called the reads through MiXCR, storing one row per CDR3 protein. The sample comprises fewer than 550,000 distinct CDR3 sequences, about 15% of which are singletons, and 24% rests with the top ten. Sequencing used CD8+ T cells from PBMCs. The receptors come from a human donor in good health (CMV status not recorded). Some clones in this sample may be carry-over from other donors' samples.

The gene calls are TRBV11-1 and TRBJ1-1; 8 bases are shared with TRBD1. This CDR3 region has 17 residues. Germline CDR1 and CDR2: SGHAT and FQDESV (reference sequence). The junction had 13 bases not matched to a gene; V was cut back by 4 bases and J by 3 bases. CDR3 DNA sequence: TGTGCCAGCAGCTCCCAGACAGGGGAAGAGTTAGACACTGAAGCTTTCTTT. Translating it yields CASSSQTGEELDTEAFF.

This clonotype came up a few times. The gene calls are TRBV29-1 and TRBJ2-7; possible D gene TRBD1, 5 bases. CDR1 is SQVTM, CDR2 ANQGSEA, per germline. The CDR3 is 12 amino acids. V was clipped by 4 bases and J by 6 bases, with 13 bases between them. The CDR3 bases are TGCAGCGTTGGACAGTATCGCGGCGAGCAGTACTTC. Translating gives CSVGQYRGEQYF.

This chain uses TRBV5-1 with TRBJ2-5, with 8 bases fitting TRBD2. This CDR3 has 19 residues. The V gene's germline CDR1 is SGHRS and CDR2 YFSETQ. The J segment lost 5 bases and the V segment lost 0 bases, leaving 18 bases of the junction unmatched. CDR3 sequence: CASSLAYGRGGPIRETQYF. The DNA of the CDR3 is TGCGCCAGCAGCTTGGCCTACGGTCGGGGGGGGCCGATCCGGGAGACCCAGTACTTC. The variable domain in full, completed from reference TRBV5-1 and TRBJ2-5, reads KAGVTQTPRYLIKTRGQQVTLSCSPISGHRSVSWYQQTPGQGLQFLFEYFSETQRNKGNFPGRFSGRQFSNSRSEMNVSTLELGDSALYLCASSLAYGRGGPIRETQYFGPGTRLLVL.

There are many counts of this clonotype. The chain couples TRBV27 to TRBJ1-1; maybe TRBD1 (6 bases). CDR1 MNHEY and CDR2 SMNVEV come from the germline V gene (reference sequence). This CDR3 contains 15 residues. Trimming pared 0 bases from V and 0 bases from J, leaving 8 bases between. The CDR3 DNA follows: TGTGCCAGCAGTTTATCTGCAGGGGTGAACACTGAAGCTTTCTTT. The encoded protein is CASSLSAGVNTEAFF.

The rearrangement uses TRBV9 and TRBJ1-1, with a weak D call TRBD1 (6 bases). Germline loops: CDR1 SGDLS, CDR2 YYNGEE. Trimming cost V 0 bases and J 3 bases, with 12 bases left between them. The CDR3 spans 15 residues. The DNA for the CDR3 is TGTGCCAGCAGCGTAGACGTCAGGGGTGACACTGAAGCTTTCTTT. This codes for CASSVDVRGDTEAFF.

The rearrangement uses TRBV6-1 and TRBJ2-7, with 7 positions matching TRBD1. The ends lost 1 base at V and 1 base at J; junction bases unmatched: 1. Germline V gives CDR1 MNHNS, CDR2 SASEGT. The CDR3 totals 14 residues. CDR3 in DNA: TGTGCCAGCAGTGAAGACAGGGGTTCCTACGAGCAGTACTTC. The encoded protein is CASSEDRGSYEQYF.

This clonotype was counted only a few times. This sequence joins TRBV20-1 and TRBJ2-7; TRBD1 aligns across 10 bases. Germline CDR1 reads DFQATT; CDR2 reads SNEGSKA (reference sequence). V lost 6 bases, J lost 5 bases, and 7 bases stayed unmatched. This CDR3 has 13 amino acids. The CDR3 spells CSATGTGADEQYF. The CDR3 DNA reads as TGCAGTGCGACCGGGACAGGGGCGGACGAGCAGTACTTC.

This clonotype came up a few times. The chain uses TRBV6-1 and TRBJ2-1, with a weak D call TRBD2 (6 bases). Germline assignment: CDR1 MNHNS and CDR2 SASEGT. CDR3 length: 15 amino acids. V lost 2 bases, J lost 5 bases, and 13 bases lay in between. CDR3 in amino acids: CASSEISTSHNEQFF. The CDR3 nucleotides read TGTGCCAGCAGTGAAATCAGTACTAGCCACAATGAGCAGTTCTTC.

V gene TRBV19 combines with J gene TRBJ1-1; D is perhaps TRBD1 (5 bases). The CDR3 sequence is 13 residues long. Trimming took 8 bases from V and 0 from J, leaving 10 bases between them. The germline V gene encodes CDR1 LNHDA and CDR2 SQIVND (reference sequence). The CDR3 protein is CASVRGMNTEAFF. The DNA of the CDR3 is TGTGCCAGTGTTCGGGGGATGAACACTGAAGCTTTCTTT. Supplemented by reference TRBV19 and TRBJ1-1, the full variable domain reads DGGITQSPKYLFRKEGQNVTLSCEQNLNHDAMYWYRQDPGQGLRLIYYSQIVNDFQKGDIAEGYSVSREKKESFPLTVTSAQKNPTAFYLCASVRGMNTEAFFGQGTRLTVV.

The table lists this clonotype with many counts. This sequence joins TRBV7-9 and TRBJ2-7, with TRBD1 matching over 9 bases. The V gene's germline CDR1 is SEHNR and CDR2 FQNEAQ (reference sequence). J lost 1 base, V lost 4 bases, and 5 bases had no gene match. This CDR3 has 15 residues. The CDR3 here is CASSSGTGYSYEQYF. As DNA, the CDR3 is TGTGCCAGCAGCTCCGGGACAGGGTATTCCTACGAGCAGTACTTC.

Note on this clonotype: One base away lies a much larger clone, so this may be a sequencing read error. The V and J genes are TRBV27 and TRBJ2-7; no definite D call. Trimming left V 3 bases short and J 3 bases short, with 18 bases between. The CDR3 runs to 16 residues. Germline CDR1 is MNHEY and CDR2 is SMNVEV (reference sequence). CDR3 loop: CASSFGNPVHHYEQYF. As DNA, the CDR3 is TGTGCCAGCAGTTTTGGGAACCCGGTACACCACTACGAGCAGTACTTC.

This clonotype was seen a few times. A junction boundary mismatches the germline segment, possibly from a read error. The chain couples TRBV4-1 to TRBJ1-4; a possible D gene is TRBD1 (5 bases). The CDR3 covers 15 residues. CDR1 is MGHRA and CDR2 is YSYEKL in the germline V gene. CDR3 nucleotide sequence: TGCACCAGCAGCCAAGGGACTCATTCGGGCGATAAACTGTTTTTT. It yields the protein CTSSQGTHSGDKLFF.

This clonotype appeared a few times. V usage is TRBV4-1 and J usage is TRBJ2-2; TRBD2 might be the D (5 bases). CDR1 is MGHRA, CDR2 YSYEKL, per germline. The CDR3 totals 14 residues. The V gene lost 2 bases and the J gene lost 7 bases, with 11 bases spanning the gap. CDR3 protein: CASSQSYGNGELFF. For the CDR3, the DNA is TGCGCCAGCAGCCAATCCTACGGGAACGGGGAGCTGTTTTTT.